These 28 T cell receptor beta chains were all obtained from the same sample, sequenced in a study of T-cell memory formation after mild COVID-19 (dated by TCRdb to the early 2020s). Libraries were prepared through 5' RACE. The sample was run on an Illumina NovaSeq 6000. The public reads were run again by TCRdb, first through fastp at Q25 and then through MiXCR, and only productive beta chains were kept. Each entry is one CDR3 protein sequence, shown with its most common DNA and genes. Counted in this sample were fewer than 550,000 distinct CDR3 sequences; around 20% of them appeared once. The ten biggest clones cover 8.4% of the sample. The sample consisted of PBMCs or a T cell subset sorted from them (not recorded which). These receptors all come from an adult woman who had mild COVID-19 (a few samples of this study predate the infection). The sample titles of this study are shuffled in the database, so cell type and time point are left out; the donor was told from shared clones.

The CDR3 sequence is CASSNGGFHYEQYF. DNA of the CDR3: TGTGCCAGCAGCAACGGAGGTTTTCACTACGAGCAGTACTTC. The J gene is TRBJ2-7, the V gene TRBV12-3 or TRBV12-4; TRBD2 might be the D (5 bases). This CDR3 has 14 amino acids. Trimming left V 6 bases short and J 3 bases short, with 15 bases between.

This clonotype was recorded a few times. The V gene is TRBV29-1, the J gene TRBJ2-5; D is perhaps TRBD2 (5 bases). The CDR3 contains 12 residues. Deletions cut 7 bases from V and 3 bases from J, with 12 bases between. Looked up from germline, CDR1 is SQVTM and CDR2 is ANQGSEA. CDR3 nucleotides: TGCAGCGCGACGAGGGTTGAAGAGACCCAGTACTTC. Translated: CSATRVEETQYF.

V gene TRBV4-1 combines with J gene TRBJ1-4; D gene ambiguous. Germline CDR1 reads MGHRA; CDR2 reads YSYEKL. V was trimmed by 0 bases and J by 6 bases, leaving 8 bases between them. The CDR3 has 14 amino acids. The CDR3 coding sequence is TGCGCCAGCAGCCAAGATGGCAGAGATGAAAAACTGTTTTTT. As protein: CASSQDGRDEKLFF.

Regarding this clonotype: Germline and junction disagree at one end, which may indicate a read error. The V and J genes are TRBV12-3 or TRBV12-4 and TRBJ1-2; the D is unclear. The CDR3 has 11 amino acids. The CDR3 DNA reads TGTGCCAGCAGTTTAGCAGAGCGGCGTCACTTC. Its translation is CASSLAERRHF.

V gene TRBV6-2 or TRBV6-3 combines with J gene TRBJ1-2; no clear D. CDR3 size: 15 residues. The V and J ends lost 5 bases and 4 bases respectively, with 17 bases between them. Germline V gives CDR1 MNHEY, CDR2 SVGEGT. The CDR3 DNA reads as TGTGCCAGCAGTGCCTACGTCCTTGGGAGCTATGGCTACACCTTC. Its protein is CASSAYVLGSYGYTF.

The chain carries TRBV7-9 and TRBJ2-7; possibly TRBD1 for D (6 bases). Trimming took off 5 bases at V and 2 bases at J, with 19 bases between the two ends. Germline V lookup: CDR1 SEHNR, CDR2 FQNEAQ (reference sequence). The CDR3 extends over 16 amino acids. For the CDR3, the DNA is TGTGCCAGCAGCGACCCCCTGATAGGGGGACCCTACGAGCAGTACTTC. Protein: CASSDPLIGGPYEQYF.

A few counts support this clonotype. This chain uses TRBV12-3 or TRBV12-4 with TRBJ2-7; 10 nucleotides line up with TRBD2. The CDR3 is 14 residues long. Trimming cost V 3 bases and J 5 bases; bases outside gene matches: 4. The CDR3 nucleotides are TGTGCCAGCAGTTTTAGCGGGAGGAGTAACGAGCAGTACTTC. This encodes CASSFSGRSNEQYF.

The chain couples TRBV4-1 to TRBJ2-1; D is unresolved. Trimming removed 4 bases at V and 8 bases at J, with 12 bases between. Germline CDR1 is MGHRA and CDR2 is YSYEKL. There are 13 residues in the CDR3. CDR3 nucleotide sequence: TGCGCCAGCAGCCCCGGAATGGTGGATGAGCAGTTCTTC. Protein: CASSPGMVDEQFF.

The chain has TRBV7-9 and TRBJ1-5; weak D call: TRBD1 (5 bases). Germline CDR1 reads SEHNR; CDR2 reads FQNEAQ (reference sequence). Deletions cut 5 bases from V and 1 base from J, with 15 bases between. This CDR3 comprises 16 residues. The CDR3 nucleotides are TGTGCCAGCAGCGTAGACTGGGGGGAGAGCAATCAGCCCCAGCATTTT. Its protein product is CASSVDWGESNQPQHF.

The chain carries TRBV5-5 and TRBJ1-2; maybe TRBD1 (6 bases). Germline lookup yields CDR1 SGHKS and CDR2 YYEKEE (reference sequence). Trimming left V 4 bases short and J 6 bases short, with 10 bases between. The CDR3 is made up of 12 amino acids. The CDR3 loop reads CASSPNRDGYTF. The CDR3 bases are TGTGCCAGCAGCCCTAACAGGGATGGCTACACCTTC. Variable domain in full (rest from reference TRBV5-5 and TRBJ1-2): DAGVTQSPTHLIKTRGQQVTLRCSPISGHKSVSWYQQVLGQGPQFIFQYYEKEERGRGNFPDRFSARQFPNYSSELNVNALLLGDSALYLCASSPNRDGYTFGSGTRLTVV.

The gene calls are TRBV19 and TRBJ2-1; TRBD1 matches 9 bases. The junction had 12 bases not matched to a gene; V was cut back by 7 bases and J by 8 bases. Per the germline V gene, CDR1 is LNHDA and CDR2 is SQIVND (reference sequence). CDR3 size: 15 residues. CDR3 sequence reads: CASTDGDRASDEQFF. The CDR3 bases are TGTGCCAGTACCGATGGGGACAGGGCTTCCGATGAGCAGTTCTTC.

This clonotype occurred many times. This chain connects TRBV12-3 or TRBV12-4 to TRBJ2-7; the D gene is possibly TRBD1 (5 bases). The CDR3 is 13 residues long. Trimming shortened V by 1 base and J by 3 bases, and 7 bases separated the two germline ends. The CDR3 region is CASSLVQGYEQYF. The CDR3 bases are TGTGCCAGCAGTTTAGTTCAGGGCTACGAGCAGTACTTC.

This clonotype has more than one count but fewer than ten. The chain joins TRBV7-9 to TRBJ2-1, with 10 bases that match TRBD2. In germline, CDR1 is SEHNR, CDR2 FQNEAQ (reference sequence). V shed 6 bases and J 3 bases; nucleotides not matched to a gene: 5. This CDR3 region has 15 residues. The CDR3 DNA follows: TGTGCCAGCAGAAAAGCGGGGGGGGACTACAATGAGCAGTTCTTC. Protein: CASRKAGGDYNEQFF.

In its sample, this clonotype was seen many times. The chain links TRBV4-1 to TRBJ1-1; TRBD1 might be the D (5 bases). The CDR3 runs 14 residues. The germline V gene encodes CDR1 MGHRA and CDR2 YSYEKL. Trimming pared 3 bases from V and 4 bases from J, leaving 12 bases between. CDR3 residues: CASSQNSRVTEAFF. CDR3 nucleotides: TGCGCCAGCAGCCAGAACAGCAGGGTCACTGAAGCTTTCTTT.

This clonotype was seen at least ten times. J is TRBJ2-3 and V is TRBV5-1, with TRBD2 matching 8 bases. The V gene's germline CDR1 is SGHRS and CDR2 YFSETQ. The V segment lost 0 bases and the J segment 2 bases; nucleotides outside the gene matches: 5. The CDR3 contains 16 residues. The CDR3 sequence: CASSLALAGNTDTQYF. In DNA, the CDR3 is TGCGCCAGCAGCTTGGCATTAGCGGGGAACACAGATACGCAGTATTTT.

This clonotype occurred a few times. The genes are TRBV27 and TRBJ2-3; 9 bases agree with TRBD2. Trimming removed 4 bases from V and 3 bases from J; junction bases left unmatched: 8. The CDR3 contains 16 residues. Germline V gene data show CDR1 as MNHEY and CDR2 as SMNVEV (reference sequence). CDR3 sequence (DNA): TGTGCCAGCAGTTACCGACTAGCGGTGTCGACAGATACGCAGTATTTT. This translates into CASSYRLAVSTDTQYF.

The chain combines TRBV7-2 with TRBJ1-1; D gene uncertain. V was clipped by 8 bases and J by 1 base, with 11 bases between them. The CDR3 runs to 13 residues. CDR1 SGHTA and CDR2 FQGNSA come from the germline V gene. CDR3 in DNA: TGTGCCAGCCGATTTGTCCGGAACACTGAAGCTTTCTTT. Its protein product is CASRFVRNTEAFF.

This clonotype has only a few counts. V and J are TRBV6-4 and TRBJ2-6, with D possibly TRBD2 on 6 matching bases. V shed 5 bases and J shed 9 bases, with 11 bases lying between them. Germline V lookup: CDR1 MRHNA, CDR2 SNTAGT. This CDR3 comprises 13 residues. This CDR3 reads CASSRQGGNVLTF. CDR3 coding DNA: TGTGCCAGCAGTCGCCAGGGAGGCAACGTCCTGACTTTC.

The chain joins TRBV29-1 to TRBJ1-2, with 8 bases lining up with TRBD1. V shed 8 bases, J shed 0 bases, and the junction held 8 bases outside the gene matches. Germline V gene sequence: CDR1 SQVTM, CDR2 ANQGSEA. There are 14 residues in the CDR3. CDR3 sequence reads: CSSDGTGSNYGYTF. Here the CDR3 DNA reads TGCAGCTCGGACGGGACAGGATCTAACTATGGCTACACCTTC. Filled out from reference TRBV29-1 and TRBJ1-2, the complete variable domain reads SAVISQKPSRDICQRGTSLTIQCQVDSQVTMMFWYRQQPGQSLTLIATANQGSEATYESGFVIDKFPISRPNLTFSTLTVSNMSPEDSSIYLCSSDGTGSNYGYTFGSGTRLTVV.

V and J are TRBV5-6 and TRBJ2-1; no clear D. The CDR3 has 13 amino acids. V lost 0 bases and J 7 bases, leaving 8 bases between the germline ends. The V gene's germline CDR1 is SGHDT and CDR2 YYEEEE. The CDR3 coding sequence is TGTGCCAGCAGCTTGGTTAGTCTGAATGAGCAGTTCTTC. It is translated as CASSLVSLNEQFF. The entire variable domain, with the rest obtained from reference TRBV5-6 and TRBJ2-1, is as follows: DAGVTQSPTHLIKTRGQQVTLRCSPKSGHDTVSWYQQALGQGPQFIFQYYEEEERQRGNFPDRFSGHQFPNYSSELNVNALLLGDSALYLCASSLVSLNEQFFGPGTRLTVL.

This clonotype has more than one count but fewer than ten. The V and J genes are TRBV27 and TRBJ2-7; D gene uncertain. This CDR3 contains 14 residues. Trimming took off 5 bases at V and 0 bases at J, with 11 bases between the two ends. From germline, CDR1 is MNHEY and CDR2 SMNVEV (reference sequence). CDR3 nucleotides: TGTGCCAGCAGTAATAGGTTAGTCTCCTACGAGCAGTACTTC. It translates to CASSNRLVSYEQYF.

This clonotype was recorded a few times. The chain joins TRBV5-1 to TRBJ2-3; 9 bases are a match to TRBD1. Germline lookup yields CDR1 SGHRS and CDR2 YFSETQ. The J segment lost 1 base and the V segment lost 5 bases, leaving 11 bases of the junction unmatched. The CDR3 is 17 residues long. The CDR3 nucleotides read TGCGCCAGCAGAAGACAGGGGGATCAGCCAGGCACAGATACGCAGTATTTT. It translates to CASRRQGDQPGTDTQYF.

V and J are TRBV3-1 and TRBJ1-1; 7 bases line up with TRBD1. Germline assignment: CDR1 LGHDT and CDR2 YNNKEL (reference sequence). The junction had 8 bases not matched to a gene; V was cut back by 6 bases and J by 4 bases. This CDR3 has 14 amino acids. The CDR3, as DNA: TGTGCCAGCAGTTCAGGGGGGTTCGGCACTGAAGCTTTCTTT. Protein sequence: CASSSGGFGTEAFF.

The chain is built from TRBV15 and TRBJ1-1; no reliable D call. Germline V gene sequence: CDR1 LNHNV, CDR2 YYDKDF (reference sequence). This CDR3 contains 15 residues. V was shortened by 0 bases and J by 7 bases, with 15 bases between the two germline ends. The CDR3, as DNA: TGTGCCACCAGCAGAGATTCAGCCCGTGGTAATGAAGCTTTCTTT. Its protein product is CATSRDSARGNEAFF. Looking up the rest from reference TRBV15 and TRBJ1-1 gives the full variable domain: DAMVIQNPRYQVTQFGKPVTLSCSQTLNHNVMYWYQQKSSQAPKLLFHYYDKDFNNEADTPDNFQSRRPNTSFCFLDIRSPGLGDTAMYLCATSRDSARGNEAFFGQGTRLTVV.

This clonotype was seen a single time. The V call is TRBV12-5, the J call TRBJ1-1, with D maybe TRBD1 (6 bases). Deletions cut 3 bases from V and 8 bases from J, with 7 bases between. CDR1 is LGHNT, CDR2 FRNRAP, per germline. The CDR3 extends over 11 amino acids. In nucleotides, the CDR3 is TGTGCTAGTGGTTTTGACAGGGAAGCTTTCTTT. Protein sequence: CASGFDREAFF. Variable domain in full (rest from reference TRBV12-5 and TRBJ1-1): DARVTQTPRHKVTEMGQEVTMRCQPILGHNTVFWYRQTMMQGLELLAYFRNRAPLDDSGMPKDRFSAEMPDATLATLKIQPSEPRDSAVYFCASGFDREAFFGQGTRLTVV.

This clonotype has only a few counts. The chain links TRBV29-1 to TRBJ1-1, with D possibly being TRBD1 (6 bases). V gave up 7 bases and J gave up 0 bases, with 15 bases separating them. Germline V lookup: CDR1 SQVTM, CDR2 ANQGSEA. The CDR3 spans 14 residues. The CDR3 region is CSARGGHVNTEAFF. The CDR3 DNA sequence: TGCAGCGCGAGAGGGGGACACGTGAACACTGAAGCTTTCTTT.

This clonotype was seen repeatedly, ten times or more. The chain couples TRBV5-6 to TRBJ2-7, with 8 positions matching TRBD1. V shed 4 bases, J shed 4 bases, and the junction held 7 bases outside the gene matches. The CDR3 consists of 14 residues. The germline gives CDR1 SGHDT, CDR2 YYEEEE. CDR3 sequence: CASSLGRGLYEQYF. In DNA, the CDR3 is TGTGCCAGCAGCCTGGGCAGGGGGCTTTACGAGCAGTACTTC.

The J gene is TRBJ1-2, the V gene TRBV6-5; no firm D call. With 7 bases removed from V and 1 base from J, the gap between germline ends came to 10 bases. The CDR3 has 13 amino acids. Per the germline V gene, CDR1 is MNHEY and CDR2 is SVGAGI. The CDR3 region has the DNA TGTGCCAGCAAGCTAGGTCGTAACTATGGCTACACCTTC. Protein: CASKLGRNYGYTF.